These 20 T cell receptor beta chains originate from one sample sequenced in a study of cytomegalovirus exposure and HLA in healthy donors. PCR employed 60 Vbeta and 13 Jbeta primers. Generated by immunoSEQ multiplex PCR, the TCRdb table keeps only in-frame clones and is missing some. The data contain about 150,000 clones, 74% of them singletons. Specimen: PBMCs. The origin of the receptors is a man younger than 40 in good health and CMV-seronegative.

This clone was detected only once. The gene calls are TRBV9 and TRBJ2-1, with 7 nucleotides matching TRBD1. CDR1 is SGDLS, CDR2 YYNGEE, per germline. The J segment lost 6 bases and the V segment lost 0 bases, leaving 6 bases of the junction unmatched. This CDR3 has 15 amino acids. The CDR3 DNA reads TGTGCCAGCAGCGTAGTAGGTAGGGGGCCCAATGAGCAGTTCTTC. Translated, it gives CASSVVGRGPNEQFF.

The V call is TRBV5-1, the J call TRBJ2-2; 11 nucleotides agree with TRBD2. V gave up 4 bases and J gave up 0 bases; unmatched junction bases: 5. CDR3 size: 17 residues. The V gene's germline CDR1 is SGHRS and CDR2 YFSETQ. Here the CDR3 DNA reads TGCGCCAGCAGCCGAACTAGCGGGGGCGCGAACACCGGGGAGCTGTTTTTT. Translating gives CASSRTSGGANTGELFF.

The rearrangement uses TRBV19 and TRBJ2-2; 9 nucleotides align to TRBD1. The CDR3 contains 14 residues. The germline V gene encodes CDR1 LNHDA and CDR2 SQIVND (reference sequence). Germline trimming cut 11 bases from V and 4 bases from J; bases unmatched to any gene: 8. The CDR3 loop is CASTGTGFTGELFF. Here the CDR3 DNA reads TGTGCCTCGACCGGGACAGGGTTCACCGGGGAGCTGTTTTTT.

V usage is TRBV5-1 and J usage is TRBJ1-4; 9 nucleotides align to TRBD1. CDR1 is SGHRS, CDR2 YFSETQ, per germline. Trimming took 4 bases from V and 5 from J; bases not matched to a gene: 3. This CDR3 has 14 residues. The CDR3 is CASSDGTGNEKLFF. CDR3 in DNA: TGCGCCAGCAGCGACGGGACAGGGAATGAAAAACTGTTTTTT.

CDR3 nucleotides: TGTGCCAGCAGCTCGGGACAGGTCAATGAGCAGTTCTTC. Translated, it gives CASSSGQVNEQFF. The chain combines TRBV13 with TRBJ2-1, with 8 bases identical to TRBD1. Germline CDR1 and CDR2: PRHDT and FYEKMQ (reference sequence). The CDR3 loop spans 13 amino acids. V trimming: 4 bases; J trimming: 6 bases; junction bases outside the gene matches: 2.

The chain couples TRBV5-1 to TRBJ1-2; TRBD1 matches 7 bases. The ends lost 0 bases at V and 3 bases at J; junction bases unmatched: 5. Germline-derived CDR1 and CDR2 are SGHRS and YFSETQ. CDR3 size: 15 residues. Here the CDR3 reads CASSLDPGGDYGYTF. Here the CDR3 DNA reads TGCGCCAGCAGCTTGGATCCAGGGGGAGACTATGGCTACACCTTC. Looking up the rest from reference TRBV5-1 and TRBJ1-2 gives the full variable domain: KAGVTQTPRYLIKTRGQQVTLSCSPISGHRSVSWYQQTPGQGLQFLFEYFSETQRNKGNFPGRFSGRQFSNSRSEMNVSTLELGDSALYLCASSLDPGGDYGYTFGSGTRLTVV.

This chain uses TRBV15 with TRBJ1-2, with TRBD1 identical over 8 bases. CDR1 and CDR2 (germline): LNHNV, YYDKDF (reference sequence). This CDR3 is built from 18 residues. With 6 bases clipped from V and 2 bases from J, the junction kept 17 bases outside the gene matches. In DNA, the CDR3 is TGTGCCACCAGTTCCGAAGGGTGGCAGGGGGCTTTGAACTATGGCTACACCTTC. This codes for CATSSEGWQGALNYGYTF.

A remark on this clone: One end of the junction fails to match germline, which may point to a read error. The V call is TRBV4-1, the J call TRBJ1-2; no firm D call. Germline-derived CDR1 and CDR2 are MGHRA and YSYEKL. The CDR3 consists of 14 residues. CDR3 nucleotide sequence: TGCGCCAGCAGCCAAGGTTCGGGGATCTATGGCTACCCCTTC. Protein product: CASSQGSGIYGYPF.

The V call is TRBV27, the J call TRBJ2-7; a weak D match, TRBD1 (6 bases). With 3 bases removed from V and 0 bases from J, the gap between germline ends came to 9 bases. The CDR3 covers 14 residues. The germline V gene encodes CDR1 MNHEY and CDR2 SMNVEV (reference sequence). In DNA form, the CDR3 reads TGTGCCAGCAGTTTGGGCAGGGGCTCCTACGAGCAGTACTTC. This gives the protein CASSLGRGSYEQYF.

The chain carries TRBV7-9 and TRBJ2-3, with D maybe TRBD2 (5 bases). Trimming pared 5 bases from V and 4 bases from J, leaving 10 bases between. CDR1 SEHNR and CDR2 FQNEAQ come from the germline V gene (reference sequence). CDR3 length equals 13 residues. The CDR3: CASSPAGADTQYF. CDR3 nucleotides: TGTGCCAGCAGCCCGGCCGGGGCAGATACGCAGTATTTT.

The chain links TRBV7-2 to TRBJ1-1; D remains unclear. Germline V gives CDR1 SGHTA, CDR2 FQGNSA. The CDR3 has 14 residues. Trimming pared 2 bases from V and 3 bases from J, leaving 10 bases between. The chain's CDR3 is CASSLKDTYTEAFF. DNA of the CDR3: TGTGCCAGCAGCTTAAAAGACACCTACACTGAAGCTTTCTTT.

This clone was recorded only once. The rearrangement links TRBV29-1 to TRBJ1-1, with 10 bases fitting TRBD1. Trimming took 7 bases from V and 4 from J; bases not matched to a gene: 6. This CDR3 comprises 13 residues. Germline assignment: CDR1 SQVTM and CDR2 ANQGSEA. The CDR3 region is CSARDRGSTEAFF. CDR3 in DNA: TGCAGCGCCCGGGACAGGGGAAGCACTGAAGCTTTCTTT.

The chain carries TRBV7-3 and TRBJ2-5, with 12 bases lining up with TRBD2. From germline, CDR1 is SGHTA and CDR2 FQGTGA. The CDR3 loop spans 15 amino acids. V lost 4 bases, J lost 2 bases, and 2 bases stayed unmatched. CDR3 nucleotides: TGTGCCAGCAGCTGGACTAGCGGGGAGCAAGAGACCCAGTACTTC. Protein sequence: CASSWTSGEQETQYF. Together with reference TRBV7-3 and TRBJ2-5, the CDR3 gives the full variable domain: GAGVSQTPSNKVTEKGKYVELRCDPISGHTALYWYRQSLGQGPEFLIYFQGTGAADDSGLPNDRFFAVRPEGSVSTLKIQRTERGDSAVYLCASSWTSGEQETQYFGPGTRLLVL.

V usage is TRBV5-3 and J usage is TRBJ2-5, with 10 bases that match TRBD2. TRBV5-3 qualifies as an ORF whose function is uncertain. CDR3 length equals 15 residues. V gave up 1 base and J gave up 5 bases; unmatched junction bases: 5. The CDR3 bases are TGTGCCAGAAGCTTGCAGCGGGGGGGCTGGGAGACCCAGTACTTC. The encoded protein is CARSLQRGGWETQYF.

A note on this clone: The germline gene is not matched at one end of the junction; a read error may be the cause. V is TRBV7-9 and J is TRBJ1-2, with D tentatively TRBD1 (5 bases). Germline values: CDR1 SEHNR, CDR2 FQNEAQ (reference sequence). This CDR3 region has 14 residues. CDR3 in DNA: TGTGCCAGCAGCTTAGCCGGGCCCAGGGATGGCTACCCCTTC. Protein: CASSLAGPRDGYPF.

The genes are TRBV19 and TRBJ1-5; unclear D gene. Trimming shortened V by 8 bases and J by 0 bases, and 11 bases separated the two germline ends. This CDR3 spans 14 amino acids. Germline V gene data show CDR1 as LNHDA and CDR2 as SQIVND (reference sequence). The CDR3 protein is CASSHGDSNQPQHF. For the CDR3, the DNA is TGTGCCAGTTCCCACGGAGATAGCAATCAGCCCCAGCATTTT.

The chain recombines TRBV5-4 with TRBJ1-2; the match to TRBD1 covers 9 bases. The CDR3 length is 15 residues. CDR1 is SGHNT and CDR2 is YYREEE in the germline V gene (reference sequence). J was trimmed by 4 bases and V by 0 bases; bases with no gene match: 4. The CDR3 DNA reads as TGTGCCAGCAGCTTGGGGACAGGGGAGGTCTATGGCTACACCTTC. The encoded protein is CASSLGTGEVYGYTF.

This sequence joins TRBV28 and TRBJ1-4, with D unresolved. CDR1 and CDR2 from the germline V gene are MDHEN and SYDVKM. The CDR3 has 15 residues. Between the trimmed V and J ends, which lost 4 bases and 8 bases, there was a span of 17 bases. CDR3: CASSSPPGTGEKLFF. Written as DNA, the CDR3 is TGTGCCAGCAGTTCGCCCCCAGGAACGGGGGAAAAACTGTTTTTT.

V usage is TRBV2 and J usage is TRBJ1-5, with D maybe TRBD1 (6 bases). Germline CDR1 and CDR2: SNHLY and FYNNEI. The CDR3 is made up of 14 amino acids. V shed 3 bases and J shed 5 bases, with 11 bases lying between them. The CDR3 nucleotides read TGTGCCAGCAGTGATACAGGGAGGGATCAGCCCCAGCATTTT. Protein product: CASSDTGRDQPQHF. Full variable domain (outside the CDR3, taken from reference TRBV2 and TRBJ1-5): EPEVTQTPSHQVTQMGQEVILRCVPISNHLYFYWYRQILGQKVEFLVSFYNNEISEKSEIFDDQFSVERPDGSNFTLKIRSTKLEDSAMYFCASSDTGRDQPQHFGDGTRLSIL.

The count of this clone is one. V and J are TRBV10-2 and TRBJ2-7; D gene unclear. Germline loops: CDR1 WSHSY, CDR2 SAAADI. This CDR3 is built from 13 residues. Trimming shortened V by 2 bases and J by 2 bases, and 7 bases separated the two germline ends. In nucleotides, the CDR3 is TGCGCCAGCAGTGAGGCAGGTCCCTACGAGCAGTACTTC. As protein: CASSEAGPYEQYF.